The entry below gives a single T cell receptor (beta chain) sequence along with its context. This specimen comes from a study of T-cell memory formation after mild COVID-19. This CDR3 contains 10 residues. Trimming shortened V by 5 bases and J by 10 bases, and 8 bases separated the two germline ends. CDR1 is SGHTA and CDR2 is FQGNSA in the germline V gene. TCRdb analysed the 5' RACE reads with MiXCR anew, one entry per CDR3 protein. The sample shows about 110,000 distinct CDR3 sequences, around 17% of them seen only once. The TCR was taken from a man between 18 and 35 years old who had mild COVID-19 (a few samples of this study predate the infection). Cell type and time point are not known. The chain carries TRBV7-2 and TRBJ2-5, with TRBD1 as a possible D gene (6 bases). Input material: PBMCs or a T cell subset sorted from them (not recorded which). CDR3 region: CASSLGGQYF. CDR3 DNA: TGTGCCAGCAGCCTAGGGGGCCAGTACTTC. The entire variable domain, with the rest obtained from reference TRBV7-2 and TRBJ2-5, is as follows: GAGVSQSPSNKVTEKGKDVELRCDPISGHTALYWYRQSLGQGLEFLIYFQGNSAPDKSGLPSDRFSAERTGGSVSTLTIQRTQQEDSAVYLCASSLGGQYFGPGTRLLVL.